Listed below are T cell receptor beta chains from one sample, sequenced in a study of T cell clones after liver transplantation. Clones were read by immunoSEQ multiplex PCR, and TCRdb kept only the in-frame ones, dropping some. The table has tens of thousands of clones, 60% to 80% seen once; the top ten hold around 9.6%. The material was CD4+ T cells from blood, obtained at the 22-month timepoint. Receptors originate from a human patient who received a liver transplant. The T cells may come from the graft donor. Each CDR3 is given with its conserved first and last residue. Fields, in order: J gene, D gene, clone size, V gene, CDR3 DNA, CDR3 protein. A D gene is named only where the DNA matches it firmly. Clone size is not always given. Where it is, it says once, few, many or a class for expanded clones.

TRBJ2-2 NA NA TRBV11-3 TGTGCCAGCAGCTCCCGGAGGGTGGGGCACGGGGAGCTGTTTTTT CASSSRRVGHGELFF
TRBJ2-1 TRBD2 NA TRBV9 TGTGCCAGCAGCGTAGGTAGCGGGGGGGTTAATGAGCAGTTCTTC CASSVGSGGVNEQFF
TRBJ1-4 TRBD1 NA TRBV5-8 TGTGCCAGCAGCTTTTACAGGGGCTCTAATGAAAAACTGTTTTTT CASSFYRGSNEKLFF
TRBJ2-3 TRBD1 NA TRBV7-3 TGTGCCAGCCAGATCGGGACAGGGCGATTTGGCACAGATACGCAGTATTTT CASQIGTGRFGTDTQYF
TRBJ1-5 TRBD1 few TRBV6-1 TGTGCCAGCAGCGACAGGGAGGGTCAGCCCCAGCATTTT CASSDREGQPQHF
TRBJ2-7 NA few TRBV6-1 TGTGCCAGCCAGGGGTACACCTACGAGCAGTACTTC CASQGYTYEQYF
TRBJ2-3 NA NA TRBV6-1 TGTGCCAGCAGGACATTCGGGGTTCCCACAGATACGCAGTATTTT CASRTFGVPTDTQYF
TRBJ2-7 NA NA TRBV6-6 TGTGCCAGCAGGTGGCGGCAGGTAACCTACGAGCAGTACTTC CASRWRQVTYEQYF
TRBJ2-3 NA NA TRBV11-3 TGTGCCAGCAGCTTAGGCAGGAGCACAGATACGCAGTATTTT CASSLGRSTDTQYF
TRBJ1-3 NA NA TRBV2 TGTGCCAGCAGTGAACCCCCCAGGCCTGGAAACACCATATATTTT CASSEPPRPGNTIYF
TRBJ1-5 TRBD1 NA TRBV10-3 TGTGCCACCCGCGGGACAGGGGATCAGCCCCAGCATTTT CATRGTGDQPQHF
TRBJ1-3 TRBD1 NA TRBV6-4 TGTGCCAGCAGACCCGGGACAGGCTCTGGAAACACCATATATTTT CASRPGTGSGNTIYF
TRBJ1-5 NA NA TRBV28 TGTGCCAGCAGTTCGGGGGGTCAGCCCCAGCATTTT CASSSGGQPQHF
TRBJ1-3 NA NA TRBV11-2 TGTGCCAGCAGCTTCGGGTATAGCTCTGGAAACACCATATATTTT CASSFGYSSGNTIYF
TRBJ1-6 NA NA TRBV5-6 TGTGCCAGCAGCTGGTTGGACGAAGTCAATTCACCCCTCCACTTT CASSWLDEVNSPLHF
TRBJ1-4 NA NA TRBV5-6 TGTGCCAGCAGCTTTGTGGCCTTACGCGAAAAACTGTTTTTT CASSFVALREKLFF
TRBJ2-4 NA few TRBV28 TGTGCCAGCAGTCCCCGGTGGGCCAAAAACATTCAGTACTTC CASSPRWAKNIQYF
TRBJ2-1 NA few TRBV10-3 TGTGCCATCAGTGAGACAACAGGGCTTCAAGCGCGTGAGCAGTTCTTC CAISETTGLQAREQFF
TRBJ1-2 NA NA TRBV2 TGTGCCAGCAGTACCGGATATTATGGCTACACCTTC CASSTGYYGYTF
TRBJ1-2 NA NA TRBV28 TGTGCCAGCAGACAAGGGGGGAACTATGGCTACACCTTC CASRQGGNYGYTF
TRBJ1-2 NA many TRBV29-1 TGCAGCGTTTACACCAACTATGGCTACACCTTC CSVYTNYGYTF